A single sample gave rise to the 3 T cell receptor beta chains below, sequenced in a study of cytomegalovirus exposure and HLA in healthy donors. PCR amplification relied on 60 Vbeta primers (plus 13 Jbeta primers). Data came from immunoSEQ multiplex PCR; TCRdb stores just in-frame clones and leaves some out. The sample shows 140,000 to 150,000 clones, 80% to 90% of them seen only once. Sequencing was done on a sample of PBMCs. These receptors all come from a woman aged 40 to 50 in good health and CMV-seropositive.

The rearrangement joins TRBV9 to TRBJ1-2; the D gene is possibly TRBD1 (6 bases). V lost 4 bases and J 4 bases, leaving 17 bases between the germline ends. The CDR3 length is 15 residues. Germline V lookup: CDR1 SGDLS, CDR2 YYNGEE. The CDR3 protein is CASSSLRTESYGYTF. CDR3 bases: TGTGCCAGCAGCTCATTGCGGACAGAGAGCTATGGCTACACCTTC.

The rearrangement joins TRBV5-8 to TRBJ2-7; D perhaps matches TRBD2 (5 bases). The V gene's germline CDR1 is SGHTS and CDR2 YDEGEE. The V and J ends lost 2 bases and 6 bases respectively, with 9 bases between them. This CDR3 comprises 12 residues. The CDR3 region has the DNA TGTGCCAGCAGCTTAGAGGGCGGCGAGCAGTACTTC. This gives the protein CASSLEGGEQYF.

Worth noting for this clone: The sample contains more than one DNA sequence encoding this CDR3. The gene calls are TRBV6-5 and TRBJ1-4; 9 nucleotides agree with TRBD1. CDR3 size: 15 residues. The V gene end was trimmed by 6 bases and the J gene end by 8 bases; junction bases not matched to a gene: 10. CDR1 is MNHEY and CDR2 is SVGAGI in the germline V gene. This chain's CDR3 is CASRRHGTGKEKLFF. As DNA, the CDR3 is TGTGCCAGCAGACGACACGGGACAGGGAAAGAAAAACTGTTTTTT.